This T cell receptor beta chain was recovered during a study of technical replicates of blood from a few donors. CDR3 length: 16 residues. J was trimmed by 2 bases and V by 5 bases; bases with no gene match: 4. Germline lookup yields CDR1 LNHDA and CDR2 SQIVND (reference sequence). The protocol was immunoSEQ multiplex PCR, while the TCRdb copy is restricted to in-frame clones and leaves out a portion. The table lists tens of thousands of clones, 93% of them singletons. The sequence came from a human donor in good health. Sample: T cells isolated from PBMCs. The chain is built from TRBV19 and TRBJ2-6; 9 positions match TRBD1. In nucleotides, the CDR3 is TGTGCCAGTAGTCCCGGGACAGGGACTGGGGCCAACGTCCTGACTTTC. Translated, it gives CASSPGTGTGANVLTF. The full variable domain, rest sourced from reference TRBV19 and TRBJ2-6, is DGGITQSPKYLFRKEGQNVTLSCEQNLNHDAMYWYRQDPGQGLRLIYYSQIVNDFQKGDIAEGYSVSREKKESFPLTVTSAQKNPTAFYLCASSPGTGTGANVLTFGAGSRLTVL.